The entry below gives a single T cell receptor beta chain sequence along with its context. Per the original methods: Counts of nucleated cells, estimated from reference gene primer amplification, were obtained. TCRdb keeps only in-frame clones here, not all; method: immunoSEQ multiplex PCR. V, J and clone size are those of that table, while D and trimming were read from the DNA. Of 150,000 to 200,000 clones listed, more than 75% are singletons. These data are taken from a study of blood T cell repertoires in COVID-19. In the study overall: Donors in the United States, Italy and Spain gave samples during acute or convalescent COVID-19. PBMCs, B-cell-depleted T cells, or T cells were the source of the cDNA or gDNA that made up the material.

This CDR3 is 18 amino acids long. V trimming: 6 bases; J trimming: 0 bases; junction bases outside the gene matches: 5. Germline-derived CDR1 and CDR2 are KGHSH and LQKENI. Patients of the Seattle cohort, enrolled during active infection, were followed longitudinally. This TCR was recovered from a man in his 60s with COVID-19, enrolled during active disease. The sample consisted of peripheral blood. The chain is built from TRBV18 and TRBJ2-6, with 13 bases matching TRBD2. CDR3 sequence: CASSHGTSGTSGANVLTF. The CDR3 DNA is TGTGCCAGCTCTCATGGGACTAGCGGGACCTCTGGGGCCAACGTCCTGACTTTC.